Listed below are T cell receptor beta chains from one sample, sequenced in a study of T cell responses to AZD1222 COVID-19 vaccine. The method was immunoSEQ multiplex PCR; TCRdb's version includes in-frame clones alone and lacks a portion of them. The table includes roughly 130,000 clones, roughly nine tenths detected once. This material consisted of peripheral blood, taken on day 0 of AZD1222 vaccination. The receptors derive from an adult in good health. The CDR3 runs from the conserved cysteine through the conserved F or W. Each record gives: V gene, J gene, CDR3 protein.

V: TRBV2; J: TRBJ1-2; CDR3: CASSVLASYGYTF
V: TRBV6-5; J: TRBJ2-2; CDR3: CASSSAGGSTGELFF
V: TRBV5-4; J: TRBJ1-4; CDR3: CASSFEGSWSNEKLFF
V: TRBV6-6; J: TRBJ1-1; CDR3: CASSRKTFRGRNTEAFF
V: TRBV7-2; J: TRBJ1-3; CDR3: CASSPQTGPGNTIYF
V: TRBV6-5; J: TRBJ2-2; CDR3: CASSPPAGELFF
V: TRBV27; J: TRBJ2-7; CDR3: CASSLGQGPYEQYF
V: TRBV6-5; J: TRBJ2-1; CDR3: CASRTSGRMDEQFF
V: TRBV7-9; J: TRBJ2-1; CDR3: CASSLVSGYNEQFF
V: TRBV19; J: TRBJ2-1; CDR3: CASSPGSGEQFF
V: TRBV24-1; J: TRBJ2-2; CDR3: CATSDLRGDTGELFF
V: TRBV6-5; J: TRBJ2-1; CDR3: CASSPDRGVNEQFF
V: TRBV24-1; J: TRBJ2-2; CDR3: CATSDLPGQGGGELFF
V: TRBV27; J: TRBJ2-3; CDR3: CASSLSRVADTQYF
V: TRBV9; J: TRBJ2-1; CDR3: CASSVGSSYNEQFF
V: TRBV2; J: TRBJ2-1; CDR3: CASSEAGGSSYNEQFF
V: TRBV5-1; J: TRBJ1-1; CDR3: CASSLEAGRNTEAFF
V: TRBV12-3/TRBV12-4; J: TRBJ2-5; CDR3: CASSLDFQETQYF
V: TRBV6-2/TRBV6-3; J: TRBJ2-1; CDR3: CASSYAPVGYNEQFF
V: TRBV7-2; J: TRBJ1-2; CDR3: CASMPRQQTYGYTF